These 2 T cell receptor beta chains were all obtained from the same sample, sequenced in a study of identical twins. TCRdb analysed the 5' RACE reads with MiXCR anew, one entry per CDR3 protein. Altogether about 490,000 distinct CDR3 sequences are present, approximately 14% being singletons, with the ten largest covering 0.44%. The sample was also linked to a second study, of yellow fever vaccine responses in identical twins.

What was sequenced was CD4+ T cells sorted from blood. The receptors come from a woman aged 18-29 years in good health.

This clonotype was recorded at least ten times. The chain employs TRBV12-3 or TRBV12-4 and TRBJ1-1, with D uncertain. The CDR3 contains 13 residues. V lost 3 bases, J lost 0 bases, and 5 bases lay in between. Written as DNA, the CDR3 is TGTGCCAGCAGTTTGACAATGAACACTGAAGCTTTCTTT. This translates into CASSLTMNTEAFF.

This clonotype was observed a handful of times. The gene calls are TRBV9 and TRBJ2-1; possible D gene TRBD2, 6 bases. The CDR3 totals 14 residues. V dropped 4 bases and J dropped 10 bases, with 18 bases sitting between them. The germline V gene has CDR1 SGDLS and CDR2 YYNGEE. This CDR3 reads CASSPSGLQDEQFF. CDR3 coding DNA: TGTGCCAGCAGCCCCTCGGGACTCCAAGACGAGCAGTTCTTC.